This T cell receptor beta chain is drawn from a study of T cell repertoires in cytomegalovirus infection. About the research overall: It can be stated that public TCR beta signatures indicated CMV infection as well as a matching HLA type.

CDR1 MNHEY and CDR2 SMNVEV come from the germline V gene (reference sequence). Between the trimmed V and J ends, which lost 6 bases and 3 bases, there was a span of 12 bases. This CDR3 comprises 14 residues. MiXCR was run by TCRdb on the reads, yielding one entry per CDR3 protein. Of approximately 500,000 distinct CDR3 sequences detected, approximately 26% appear once; the ten largest clones hold less than 15%. Comments on this clonotype: Its matching antigen is unknown.

Study results and caveats: Carriers of CMV and the relevant HLA type were discriminated by public TCR beta frequency.

Sequencing was performed on PBMCs. The rearrangement links TRBV27 to TRBJ1-5; the D is unclear. This clonotype was obtained from a human donor in good health (CMV status not recorded). Some clones in this sample may be carry-over from other donors' samples. CDR3 sequence reads: CASRTRQNNQPQHF. In nucleotides, the CDR3 is TGTGCCAGCAGGACTAGACAAAACAATCAGCCCCAGCATTTT.